Each of the 28 T cell receptor beta chains below was sequenced from the same sample in a study of PD-L1 blockade in urothelial cancer. Data came from immunoSEQ multiplex PCR; TCRdb stores just in-frame clones and leaves some out. Among about 100,000 clones listed, around 93% were seen once. The material sequenced was PBMCs, taken around atezolizumab (anti-PD-L1) treatment. The source of these receptors is a woman older than 75 with urothelial cancer.

The chain uses TRBV11-3 and TRBJ2-2; the D gene is possibly TRBD1 (5 bases). CDR3 length equals 15 residues. CDR1 is SGHNT and CDR2 is YENEEA in the germline V gene. V was shortened by 4 bases and J by 3 bases, with 12 bases between the two germline ends. CDR3 sequence reads: CASSSRDSDTGELFF. CDR3 DNA: TGTGCCAGCAGCTCGAGAGACAGTGACACCGGGGAGCTGTTTTTT.

V and J are TRBV27 and TRBJ2-2; TRBD1 agrees at 7 bases. V was pared by 6 bases and J by 4 bases, with 5 bases of the junction left unmatched. CDR1 is MNHEY, CDR2 SMNVEV, per germline (reference sequence). This CDR3 has 14 residues. CDR3 sequence (DNA): TGTGCCAGCAGAGTACAGGGGTTCACCGGGGAGCTGTTTTTT. This encodes CASRVQGFTGELFF.

This clone was detected a few times. This chain links TRBV27 with TRBJ1-5; 9 nucleotides align to TRBD1. The CDR3 covers 20 residues. V lost 2 bases and J lost 7; bases outside the gene matches: 21. CDR1 and CDR2 from the germline V gene are MNHEY and SMNVEV (reference sequence). The DNA of the CDR3 is TGTGCCAGCAGTTTAACTAGACCCCCACCTACAGGGGGCGCAGGGCAGCCCCAGCATTTT. This sequence encodes CASSLTRPPPTGGAGQPQHF.

The chain uses TRBV5-1 and TRBJ2-1; 8 bases align to TRBD2. The CDR3 totals 14 residues. Per the germline V gene, CDR1 is SGHRS and CDR2 is YFSETQ. The V and J ends lost 4 bases and 9 bases, in that order; junction bases with no gene match: 9. The CDR3, as DNA: TGCGCCAGCAGCGAGGGGACTAGGAGAGCTGAGCAGTTCTTC. Translated: CASSEGTRRAEQFF. The complete variable domain, with remaining parts taken from reference TRBV5-1 and TRBJ2-1, reads KAGVTQTPRYLIKTRGQQVTLSCSPISGHRSVSWYQQTPGQGLQFLFEYFSETQRNKGNFPGRFSGRQFSNSRSEMNVSTLELGDSALYLCASSEGTRRAEQFFGPGTRLTVL.

CDR3 amino acids: CASIGTGGFTEAFF. The CDR3 DNA sequence: TGTGCCAGCATCGGGACAGGGGGCTTCACTGAAGCTTTCTTT. The J gene is TRBJ1-1, the V gene TRBV2; 12 bases align to TRBD1. Germline V gives CDR1 SNHLY, CDR2 FYNNEI. CDR3 length equals 14 residues. V lost 7 bases, J lost 4 bases, and 4 bases stayed unmatched.

The J gene is TRBJ2-1, the V gene TRBV7-2; tentative D call: TRBD2 (6 bases). Germline V gene lookup returns CDR1 SGHTA and CDR2 FQGNSA. CDR3 length: 14 amino acids. Trimming shortened V by 8 bases and J by 9 bases, and 20 bases separated the two germline ends. DNA of the CDR3: TGTGCCAGCGGAGTGGGACTTAGGGCTGGTGAGCAGTTCTTC. Protein sequence: CASGVGLRAGEQFF.

This chain joins TRBV5-1 and TRBJ1-2; a possible D gene is TRBD1 (6 bases). The V end lost 4 bases, the J end lost 0 bases, and 13 bases lay between the germline ends. The CDR3 runs 15 residues. Germline V gene data show CDR1 as SGHRS and CDR2 as YFSETQ. The CDR3 is CASSQDSTTNYGYTF. The CDR3 DNA reads as TGCGCCAGCAGCCAGGACAGCACCACTAACTATGGCTACACCTTC. The complete variable domain, with remaining parts taken from reference TRBV5-1 and TRBJ1-2, reads KAGVTQTPRYLIKTRGQQVTLSCSPISGHRSVSWYQQTPGQGLQFLFEYFSETQRNKGNFPGRFSGRQFSNSRSEMNVSTLELGDSALYLCASSQDSTTNYGYTFGSGTRLTVV.

The chain uses TRBV30 and TRBJ1-2; no firm D call. This CDR3 is built from 12 residues. Germline loops: CDR1 GTSNPN, CDR2 SVGIG (reference sequence). V gave up 2 bases and J gave up 4 bases, with 8 bases separating them. This CDR3 reads CAWSSTAYGYTF. The CDR3 nucleotides read TGTGCCTGGAGTAGCACAGCCTATGGCTACACCTTC.

This clone was detected only a few times. The rearrangement uses TRBV28 and TRBJ1-3; TRBD1 is a possible D gene (5 bases). The CDR3 contains 13 residues. In germline, CDR1 is MDHEN, CDR2 SYDVKM. V gave up 2 bases and J gave up 8 bases, with 10 bases separating them. The DNA for the CDR3 is TGTGCCAGCAGTTTAGACAGCCCCGACACCATATATTTT. Translating gives CASSLDSPDTIYF.

The V call is TRBV11-2, the J call TRBJ2-2; 11 positions agree with TRBD2. The germline V gene has CDR1 SGHAT and CDR2 FQNNGV. Germline trimming cut 5 bases from V and 4 bases from J; bases unmatched to any gene: 6. This CDR3 has 16 amino acids. CDR3 in DNA: TGTGCCAGCAGCGGAGCCGGACTAGCGGGCACCGGGGAGCTGTTTTTT. Translating it yields CASSGAGLAGTGELFF.

This rearrangement joins TRBV19 to TRBJ2-2; 10 nucleotides agree with TRBD2. Germline CDR1 LNHDA, CDR2 SQIVND (reference sequence). V dropped 6 bases and J dropped 3; count of bases not matched to a gene: 4. The CDR3 contains 15 residues. Here the CDR3 reads CASSLAGEHTGELFF. The CDR3 DNA reads TGTGCCAGTAGCCTAGCGGGAGAGCACACCGGGGAGCTGTTTTTT.

The rearrangement uses TRBV2 and TRBJ2-1; no firm D call. The CDR3 extends over 12 amino acids. V lost 6 bases and J lost 3, with 6 bases in between. Germline CDR1 and CDR2: SNHLY and FYNNEI. The CDR3 protein is CASSTYYNEQFF. DNA for the CDR3: TGTGCCAGCAGCACCTACTACAATGAGCAGTTCTTC.

The rearrangement joins TRBV15 to TRBJ2-2; TRBD2 is a possible D gene (6 bases). Germline CDR1 and CDR2: LNHNV and YYDKDF (reference sequence). CDR3 size: 17 residues. The V end lost 0 bases, the J end lost 3 bases, and 14 bases lay between the germline ends. CDR3 coding DNA: TGTGCCACCAGCAGAGACCCGCCGGGAGTCGACACCGGGGAGCTGTTTTTT. This gives the protein CATSRDPPGVDTGELFF.

The chain uses TRBV6-1 and TRBJ1-2, with D possibly being TRBD1 (5 bases). This CDR3 is 12 amino acids long. The germline V gene encodes CDR1 MNHNS and CDR2 SASEGT. The V end was cut by 6 bases, the J end by 2 bases, with 7 bases between. The DNA of the CDR3 is TGTGCCAGCAGGGACATGAACTATGGCTACACCTTC. Translation gives CASRDMNYGYTF.

This clone was picked up a small number of times. The junction differs from germline at one of its ends, possibly a read error. The chain has TRBV5-1 and TRBJ2-1; a weak D match, TRBD2 (5 bases). The CDR3 is made up of 15 amino acids. Germline CDR1 and CDR2: SGHRS and YFSETQ. In DNA, the CDR3 is TGCGCCAGCAGCTTGGCGCCTAGCTCCCACAATGAGCAGTTCTTC. Protein product: CASSLAPSSHNEQFF.

V and J are TRBV5-1 and TRBJ2-3; TRBD1 matches 9 bases. The junction had 10 bases not matched to a gene; V was cut back by 4 bases and J by 4 bases. This CDR3 is built from 16 residues. CDR1 SGHRS and CDR2 YFSETQ come from the germline V gene. The CDR3 sequence is CASSISGQGTADTQYF. The CDR3 DNA is TGCGCCAGCAGCATATCCGGACAGGGGACCGCAGATACGCAGTATTTT.

The J gene is TRBJ2-3, the V gene TRBV5-1; 7 bases align to TRBD1. The CDR3 loop spans 15 amino acids. Trimming at V came to 4 bases and at J to 2 bases, leaving 7 bases not matched to a gene. In germline, CDR1 is SGHRS, CDR2 YFSETQ. CDR3 residues: CASSTPTGHTDTQYF. For the CDR3, the DNA is TGCGCCAGCAGCACCCCGACAGGGCACACAGATACGCAGTATTTT.

The chain carries TRBV28 and TRBJ1-3; 8 bases fit TRBD1. Germline-derived CDR1 and CDR2 are MDHEN and SYDVKM. The CDR3 is 15 amino acids. The trim removed 3 bases at V and 0 bases at J, leaving 1 base unmatched. The DNA of the CDR3 is TGTGCCAGCAGTTTCCAGGGGGCCTCTGGAAACACCATATATTTT. It codes for CASSFQGASGNTIYF.

This sequence joins TRBV6-6 and TRBJ2-7; 10 bases are a match to TRBD2. V was clipped by 0 bases and J by 5 bases; unmatched bases: 7. This CDR3 has 16 amino acids. CDR1 is MNHNY, CDR2 SVGAGI, per germline (reference sequence). CDR3 sequence reads: CASSYSMGLAGDEQYF. CDR3 nucleotide sequence: TGTGCCAGCAGTTACTCGATGGGTCTAGCGGGAGACGAGCAGTACTTC.

The chain carries TRBV7-2 and TRBJ2-2, with a weak D call TRBD1 (7 bases). This CDR3 contains 14 residues. Trimming cost V 4 bases and J 4 bases, with 10 bases left between them. Per the germline V gene, CDR1 is SGHTA and CDR2 is FQGNSA. The CDR3 loop reads CASSSQGGTGELFF. The CDR3 DNA reads as TGTGCCAGCAGCTCGCAGGGGGGCACCGGGGAGCTGTTTTTT.

As to this clone: This same CDR3 is encoded by further DNA sequences in the sample. The chain carries TRBV28 and TRBJ2-7; D ambiguous. The V and J ends lost 6 bases and 0 bases respectively, with 6 bases between them. The CDR3 runs to 12 residues. Looked up from germline, CDR1 is MDHEN and CDR2 is SYDVKM. The CDR3 DNA follows: TGTGCCAGCAGCCTCGGCTCCTACGAGCAGTACTTC. The encoded protein is CASSLGSYEQYF.

Only a few counts were recorded for this clone. The genes are TRBV5-1 and TRBJ1-3; maybe TRBD1 (5 bases). Germline loops: CDR1 SGHRS, CDR2 YFSETQ. The CDR3 has 14 amino acids. Trimming stripped 0 bases from V and 4 bases from J, with 8 bases between. CDR3 DNA: TGCGCCAGCAGCTTGGCAGGGTCAGGAAACACCATATATTTT. The encoded protein is CASSLAGSGNTIYF.

The chain couples TRBV30 to TRBJ1-1; perhaps TRBD1 as D (5 bases). The germline V gene has CDR1 GTSNPN and CDR2 SVGIG (reference sequence). The V and J ends lost 5 bases and 0 bases respectively, with 13 bases between them. This CDR3 spans 14 amino acids. For the CDR3, the DNA is TGTGCCTGGGTAAAAGGGGTGCTGAACACTGAAGCTTTCTTT. It codes for CAWVKGVLNTEAFF.

The chain joins TRBV10-3 to TRBJ2-7; 13 bases agree with TRBD2. The CDR3 runs to 14 residues. V lost 9 bases, J lost 7 bases, and 9 bases stayed unmatched. Germline values: CDR1 ENHRY, CDR2 SYGVKD. CDR3 amino acids: CAIRTSGSPPEQYF. DNA of the CDR3: TGTGCCATTAGGACTAGCGGGAGCCCCCCGGAGCAGTACTTC.

This chain joins TRBV5-1 and TRBJ2-7; 9 bases are a match to TRBD1. Germline V CDR1 and CDR2: SGHRS, YFSETQ. This CDR3 is 14 amino acids long. Losses at the gene ends were 4 bases for V and 3 bases for J; bases not matched to a gene: 5. CDR3 region: CASSPSGQGYEQYF. CDR3 nucleotides: TGCGCCAGCAGCCCTTCGGGACAGGGCTACGAGCAGTACTTC. Combining the CDR3 with reference TRBV5-1 and TRBJ2-7 gives the whole variable domain KAGVTQTPRYLIKTRGQQVTLSCSPISGHRSVSWYQQTPGQGLQFLFEYFSETQRNKGNFPGRFSGRQFSNSRSEMNVSTLELGDSALYLCASSPSGQGYEQYFGPGTRLTVT.

This clone has only one observation. At one of its ends the junction is not consistent with the germline gene, which may arise from a read error. The V gene is TRBV7-9, the J gene TRBJ2-4; TRBD1 agrees at 9 bases. Germline V gene sequence: CDR1 SEHNR, CDR2 FQNEAQ (reference sequence). The CDR3 extends over 16 amino acids. The CDR3 DNA is TGTGCCAGCAGCTTAACGATGGCTGACCGGAGGGACAGGGAAATCTTC. Its translation: CASSLTMADRRDREIF.

The chain is built from TRBV6-1 and TRBJ1-5; weak D call: TRBD1 (6 bases). The CDR3 is made up of 16 amino acids. Per the germline V gene, CDR1 is MNHNS and CDR2 is SASEGT. Trimming removed 1 base from V and 7 bases from J, with 17 bases in between. CDR3 in amino acids: CASSEGNRVAGQPQHF. The CDR3 DNA reads as TGTGCCAGCAGTGAAGGTAACAGGGTGGCTGGGCAGCCCCAGCATTTT.

The chain links TRBV9 to TRBJ2-1; 9 bases align to TRBD2. The germline V gene has CDR1 SGDLS and CDR2 YYNGEE. The CDR3 is made up of 16 amino acids. V lost 0 bases and J lost 7; bases outside the gene matches: 8. The CDR3 region is CASSVGGGRGNNEQFF. CDR3 DNA: TGTGCCAGCAGCGTAGGGGGCGGGAGGGGTAATAATGAGCAGTTCTTC.